The 26 T cell receptor beta chains presented below share a single source sample, sequenced in a study of OX40 agonist ivuxolimab in advanced cancers. Measured with immunoSEQ multiplex PCR; TCRdb has only the in-frame clones, and not every one. Seen here are tens of thousands of clones, under 85% observed once, and the top ten hold roughly 3.4%. Sample: CD4+ or CD8+ T cells sorted from blood, taken in a trial of the OX40 agonist ivuxolimab. The receptors stem from an adult with an advanced solid tumor such as melanoma, head and neck, liver or kidney cancer.

The J gene is TRBJ2-5, the V gene TRBV4-2, with D perhaps given as TRBD1 or TRBD2 (6 bases each). The tail of the sequence fits TRBJ2-7 better, so the J call may be wrong. CDR1 and CDR2 (germline): LGHNA, YNFKEQ. CDR3 length: 17 amino acids. This CDR3 is CASSQRQVDRLAYEQYF. The CDR3 DNA reads as TGTGCCAGCAGCCAGAGACAAGTAGACAGGCTAGCGTACGAGCAGTACTTC.

This chain links TRBV4-3 with TRBJ1-5, with a possible D match to TRBD1 (5 bases). This CDR3 region has 17 residues. V dropped 0 bases and J dropped 3 bases, with 15 bases sitting between them. The V gene's germline CDR1 is LGHNA and CDR2 YSLEER. The CDR3 coding sequence is TGCGCCAGCAGCCAAGAACCCCCGCAGGGCCTCAATCAGCCCCAGCATTTT. It encodes CASSQEPPQGLNQPQHF.

Only one count was recorded for this clone. This rearrangement joins TRBV18 to TRBJ2-3; 8 nucleotides align to TRBD1. The CDR3 is made up of 18 amino acids. The J segment lost 1 base and the V segment lost 3 bases, leaving 12 bases of the junction unmatched. The germline CDR1 and CDR2 sequences are KGHSH and LQKENI. CDR3 residues: CASSPGQGTIGGTDTQYF. CDR3 DNA sequence: TGTGCCAGCTCACCCGGACAGGGTACAATCGGAGGCACAGATACGCAGTATTTT.

This rearrangement joins TRBV5-4 to TRBJ2-3; perhaps TRBD2 as D (7 bases). V was trimmed by 4 bases and J by 4 bases, leaving 19 bases between them. Germline V gives CDR1 SGHNT, CDR2 YYREEE (reference sequence). This CDR3 has 16 amino acids. The CDR3 is CASSGTGRGRSDTQYF. The CDR3 DNA reads as TGTGCCAGCAGCGGTACGGGGCGGGGGCGGTCAGATACGCAGTATTTT.

The chain couples TRBV30 to TRBJ1-4; D unresolved. The germline V gene encodes CDR1 GTSNPN and CDR2 SVGIG (reference sequence). CDR3 size: 14 residues. Trimming stripped 2 bases from V and 8 bases from J, with 15 bases between. The CDR3 sequence is CAWSMASTREKLFF. Here the CDR3 DNA reads TGTGCCTGGAGTATGGCCTCCACCCGAGAAAAACTGTTTTTT.

The CDR3 DNA reads as TGCGCCAGCAGCGAACAAGATACGCAGTATTTT. This codes for CASSEQDTQYF. V is TRBV5-1 and J is TRBJ2-3; no clear D gene. Germline V gene data show CDR1 as SGHRS and CDR2 as YFSETQ. V lost 4 bases to trimming and J lost 5 bases, with 5 bases between them. This CDR3 spans 11 amino acids.

The J gene is TRBJ2-2, the V gene TRBV27; perhaps TRBD1 as D (6 bases). This CDR3 comprises 16 residues. V was clipped by 2 bases and J by 8 bases, with 18 bases between them. Germline CDR1 is MNHEY and CDR2 is SMNVEV (reference sequence). Here the CDR3 DNA reads TGTGCCAGCAGTTTAACAGGGTACCCCAGGGATGGGGAGCTGTTTTTT. Residues: CASSLTGYPRDGELFF.

The chain recombines TRBV5-1 with TRBJ2-1; 8 positions agree with TRBD1. The germline gives CDR1 SGHRS, CDR2 YFSETQ. The CDR3 length is 14 residues. V lost 4 bases to trimming and J lost 8 bases; unmatched junction nucleotides: 8. The CDR3 DNA is TGCGCCAGCAGCCCCGGGACAGGTGGAGATGAGCAGTTCTTC. Residues: CASSPGTGGDEQFF.

The chain links TRBV11-3 to TRBJ1-5; D is perhaps TRBD1 (6 bases). The germline CDR1 and CDR2 sequences are SGHNT and YENEEA. This CDR3 contains 12 residues. Trimming removed 5 bases from V and 7 bases from J, with 9 bases in between. The CDR3 DNA sequence: TGTGCCAGCAGCCCAGGGGACCAGCCCCAGCATTTT. As protein: CASSPGDQPQHF.

The chain joins TRBV20-1 to TRBJ2-7; D possibly corresponds to TRBD1 (5 bases). CDR1 DFQATT and CDR2 SNEGSKA come from the germline V gene (reference sequence). The CDR3 contains 11 residues. Between the trimmed V and J ends, which lost 5 bases and 4 bases, there was a span of 9 bases. The CDR3 nucleotides are TGCAGTGCTCCGGACAAGTACGAGCAGTACTTC. As protein: CSAPDKYEQYF.

CDR3 sequence reads: CASSGTGGYTF. CDR3 DNA: TGTGCCAGCAGTGGGACAGGCGGCTACACCTTC. The gene calls are TRBV28 and TRBJ1-2, with 8 positions matching TRBD1. CDR1 and CDR2 from the germline V gene are MDHEN and SYDVKM. The CDR3 is 11 amino acids. The V and J ends lost 5 bases and 8 bases, in that order; junction bases with no gene match: 1.

This chain joins TRBV5-1 and TRBJ2-7, with D perhaps TRBD1 (6 bases). The V and J ends lost 3 bases and 5 bases respectively, with 21 bases between them. In germline, CDR1 is SGHRS, CDR2 YFSETQ. CDR3 length equals 16 residues. For the CDR3, the DNA is TGCGCCAGCAGCTCCGATTTTCAGGGGACGTGGGACGAGCAGTACTTC. Translated: CASSSDFQGTWDEQYF.

The chain carries TRBV19 and TRBJ2-5; no definite D call. The V end lost 0 bases, the J end lost 4 bases, and 3 bases lay between the germline ends. The germline V gene encodes CDR1 LNHDA and CDR2 SQIVND (reference sequence). The CDR3 spans 12 residues. Here the CDR3 DNA reads TGTGCCAGTAGTATAGATAGAGAGACCCAGTACTTC. This encodes CASSIDRETQYF.

The genes are TRBV19 and TRBJ1-4; D uncertain. The germline gives CDR1 LNHDA, CDR2 SQIVND (reference sequence). The CDR3 loop spans 17 amino acids. The V and J ends lost 1 base and 3 bases respectively, with 15 bases between them. CDR3: CASSIVGSPQANEKLFF. The CDR3 DNA sequence: TGTGCCAGTAGTATAGTCGGCAGCCCGCAGGCTAATGAAAAACTGTTTTTT.

This chain links TRBV5-1 with TRBJ1-2; the D gene is possibly TRBD1 (5 bases). Trimming took 4 bases from V and 8 from J, leaving 18 bases between them. Germline lookup yields CDR1 SGHRS and CDR2 YFSETQ. This CDR3 contains 14 residues. The DNA of the CDR3 is TGCGCCAGCAGCCCCGGCTTCGAATGGGGGGGCTACACCTTC. Translation: CASSPGFEWGGYTF.

This clone was seen just once. V gene TRBV4-3 combines with J gene TRBJ2-7, with TRBD1 identical over 7 bases. Trimming cost V 4 bases and J 3 bases; bases outside gene matches: 18. The CDR3 sequence is 18 residues long. From germline, CDR1 is LGHNA and CDR2 YSLEER. CDR3: CASSPETGSAADRYEQYF. The CDR3 region has the DNA TGCGCCAGCAGCCCAGAGACAGGGTCAGCAGCAGATCGCTACGAGCAGTACTTC.

The V gene is TRBV6-5, the J gene TRBJ2-1; D remains ambiguous. Germline CDR1 and CDR2: MNHEY and SVGAGI. The V and J ends lost 0 bases and 9 bases respectively, with 15 bases between them. The CDR3 consists of 15 residues. The CDR3 DNA sequence: TGTGCCAGCAGTTACTCGCCCTCAACATGGGGTGAGCAGTTCTTC. Translation: CASSYSPSTWGEQFF.

This rearrangement joins TRBV28 to TRBJ2-3; D not resolved. Looked up from germline, CDR1 is MDHEN and CDR2 is SYDVKM. Between the trimmed V and J ends, which lost 5 bases and 2 bases, there was a span of 11 bases. There are 14 residues in the CDR3. CDR3 DNA: TGTGCCAGCAGTGGGCAGCTATCCACAGATACGCAGTATTTT. Its translation: CASSGQLSTDTQYF.

The rearrangement uses TRBV7-3 and TRBJ2-3, with 7 bases aligning to TRBD2. There are 14 residues in the CDR3. The J segment lost 4 bases and the V segment lost 3 bases, leaving 4 bases of the junction unmatched. CDR1 SGHTA and CDR2 FQGTGA come from the germline V gene. This CDR3 is CASSLGRESDTQYF. CDR3 DNA sequence: TGTGCCAGCAGCTTGGGGAGGGAATCAGATACGCAGTATTTT.

This clone was picked up a small number of times. This sequence joins TRBV21-1 and TRBJ2-4; the table's D call, TRBD2, has no DNA check behind it. TRBV21-1 is a pseudogene locus. This CDR3 is built from 16 residues. The DNA for the CDR3 is TGTGCCAGCAGCTCGAAGGGTTGGGAGATGGGAAACATTCAGTACTTC. It is translated as CASSSKGWEMGNIQYF.

The J gene is TRBJ2-7, the V gene TRBV29-1; possibly TRBD1 for D (6 bases). Germline CDR1 and CDR2: SQVTM and ANQGSEA. The CDR3 covers 11 residues. Trimming shortened V by 8 bases and J by 5 bases, and 13 bases separated the two germline ends. As DNA, the CDR3 is TGCAGCTTGTACACAGGGAACGAGCAGTACTTC. This codes for CSLYTGNEQYF.

The rearrangement links TRBV6-4 to TRBJ1-3; no firm D call. CDR3 length equals 14 residues. CDR1 is MRHNA, CDR2 SNTAGT, per germline. Between the trimmed V and J ends, which lost 7 bases and 0 bases, there was a span of 10 bases. The CDR3 loop is CASKPTSSGNTIYF. In DNA form, the CDR3 reads TGTGCCAGCAAACCCACTTCCTCTGGAAACACCATATATTTT.

The chain combines TRBV5-1 with TRBJ1-2; TRBD1 agrees at 7 bases. This CDR3 is 15 amino acids long. CDR1 and CDR2 from the germline V gene are SGHRS and YFSETQ. Trimming at V came to 2 bases and at J to 2 bases, leaving 6 bases not matched to a gene. The CDR3 protein is CASSFLSTGNYGYTF. The DNA for the CDR3 is TGCGCCAGCAGCTTCCTGTCGACAGGGAACTATGGCTACACCTTC.

The table lists this clone with a few counts. The genes are TRBV7-9 and TRBJ2-5, with D possibly being TRBD2 (6 bases). Trimming took 6 bases from V and 1 from J, leaving 15 bases between them. Germline CDR1 SEHNR, CDR2 FQNEAQ (reference sequence). This CDR3 spans 15 amino acids. CDR3 in DNA: TGTGCCAGCAGTTTAAATGGAGGGGCCCAAGAGACCCAGTACTTC. Translated, it gives CASSLNGGAQETQYF. Together with reference TRBV7-9 and TRBJ2-5, the CDR3 gives the full variable domain: DTGVSQNPRHKITKRGQNVTFRCDPISEHNRLYWYRQTLGQGPEFLTYFQNEAQLEKSRLLSDRFSAERPKGSFSTLEIQRTEQGDSAMYLCASSLNGGAQETQYFGPGTRLLVL.

The chain employs TRBV28 and TRBJ1-2; D is unresolved. Germline CDR1 MDHEN, CDR2 SYDVKM. The CDR3 consists of 11 residues. Trimming removed 6 bases at V and 4 bases at J, with 6 bases between. The CDR3 here is CASSHSYGYTF. Written as DNA, the CDR3 is TGTGCCAGCAGCCACAGCTATGGCTACACCTTC.

J is TRBJ1-1 and V is TRBV30, with D hard to call. Germline V gene lookup returns CDR1 GTSNPN and CDR2 SVGIG (reference sequence). The CDR3 runs to 11 residues. V dropped 5 bases and J dropped 11 bases, with 15 bases sitting between them. As DNA, the CDR3 is TGTGCCTGGCGCGGCGGAGCGGGGGCTTTCTTT. Translating gives CAWRGGAGAFF.